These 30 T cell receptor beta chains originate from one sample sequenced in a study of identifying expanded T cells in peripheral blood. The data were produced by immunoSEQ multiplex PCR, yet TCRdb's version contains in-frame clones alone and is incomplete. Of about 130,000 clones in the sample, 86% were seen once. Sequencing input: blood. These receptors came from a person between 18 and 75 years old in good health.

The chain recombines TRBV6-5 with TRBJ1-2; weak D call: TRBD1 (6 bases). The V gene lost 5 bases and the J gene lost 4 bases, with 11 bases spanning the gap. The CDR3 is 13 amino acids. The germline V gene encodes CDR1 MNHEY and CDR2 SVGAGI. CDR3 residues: CASSGRQAYGYTF. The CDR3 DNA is TGTGCCAGCAGTGGGAGACAGGCCTATGGCTACACCTTC.

The CDR3 region has the DNA TGCGCCAGCAGTAGAGGACAGAGTGCAACTAATGAAAAACTGTTTTTT. Encoded protein: CASSRGQSATNEKLFF. This chain uses TRBV10-2 with TRBJ1-4, with D perhaps TRBD1 (6 bases). The length of the CDR3 is 16 residues. V gave up 5 bases and J gave up 0 bases, with 13 bases separating them. Germline CDR1 reads WSHSY; CDR2 reads SAAADI.

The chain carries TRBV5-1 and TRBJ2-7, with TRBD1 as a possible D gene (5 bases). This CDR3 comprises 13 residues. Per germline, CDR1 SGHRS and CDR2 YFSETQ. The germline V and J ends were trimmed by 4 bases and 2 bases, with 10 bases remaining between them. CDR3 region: CASSATGAYEQYF. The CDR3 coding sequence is TGCGCCAGCAGCGCAACAGGAGCCTACGAGCAGTACTTC.

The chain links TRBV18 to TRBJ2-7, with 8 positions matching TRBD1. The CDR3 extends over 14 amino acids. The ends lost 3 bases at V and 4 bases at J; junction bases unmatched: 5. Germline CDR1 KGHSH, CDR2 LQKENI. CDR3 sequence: CASSPRTGSYEQYF. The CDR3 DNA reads TGTGCCAGCTCACCGCGGACAGGGTCTTACGAGCAGTACTTC.

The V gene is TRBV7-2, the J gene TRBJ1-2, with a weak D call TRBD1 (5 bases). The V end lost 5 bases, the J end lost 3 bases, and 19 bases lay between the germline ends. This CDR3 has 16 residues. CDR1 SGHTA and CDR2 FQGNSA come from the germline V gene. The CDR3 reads CASSPTGQGVYYGYTF. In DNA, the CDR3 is TGTGCCAGCAGCCCAACTGGACAAGGGGTGTACTATGGCTACACCTTC.

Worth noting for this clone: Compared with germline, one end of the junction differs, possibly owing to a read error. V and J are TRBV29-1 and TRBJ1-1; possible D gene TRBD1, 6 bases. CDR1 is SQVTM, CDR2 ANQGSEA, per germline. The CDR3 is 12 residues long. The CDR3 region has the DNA TGTCTAACGGGGGGGGCTAACACTGAAGCTTTCTTT. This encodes CLTGGANTEAFF.

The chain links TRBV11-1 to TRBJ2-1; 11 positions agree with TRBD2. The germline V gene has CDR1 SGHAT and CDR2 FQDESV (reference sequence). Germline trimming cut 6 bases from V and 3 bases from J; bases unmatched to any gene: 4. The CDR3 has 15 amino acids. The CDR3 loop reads CASSTGLAGYNEQFF. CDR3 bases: TGTGCCAGCAGTACCGGACTAGCGGGCTACAATGAGCAGTTCTTC.

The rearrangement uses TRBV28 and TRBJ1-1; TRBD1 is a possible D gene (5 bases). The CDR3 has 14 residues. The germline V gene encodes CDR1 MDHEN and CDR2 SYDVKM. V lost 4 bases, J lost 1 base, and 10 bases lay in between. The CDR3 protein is CASSSQVPNTEAFF. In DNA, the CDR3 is TGTGCCAGCAGTTCACAGGTCCCGAACACTGAAGCTTTCTTT.

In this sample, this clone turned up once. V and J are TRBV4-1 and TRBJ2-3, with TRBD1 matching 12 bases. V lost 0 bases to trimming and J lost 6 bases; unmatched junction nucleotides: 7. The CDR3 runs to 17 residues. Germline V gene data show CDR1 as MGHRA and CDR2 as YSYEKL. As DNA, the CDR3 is TGCGCCAGCAGCCAAGATTCGCCGGGACAGGGGGCGGATACGCAGTATTTT. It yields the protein CASSQDSPGQGADTQYF.

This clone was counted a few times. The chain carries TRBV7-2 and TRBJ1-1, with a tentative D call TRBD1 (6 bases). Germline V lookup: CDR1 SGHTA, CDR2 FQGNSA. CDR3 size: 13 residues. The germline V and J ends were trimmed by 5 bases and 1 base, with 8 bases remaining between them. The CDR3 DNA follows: TGTGCCAGCAGCCCGGGACAGAACACTGAAGCTTTCTTT. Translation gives CASSPGQNTEAFF.

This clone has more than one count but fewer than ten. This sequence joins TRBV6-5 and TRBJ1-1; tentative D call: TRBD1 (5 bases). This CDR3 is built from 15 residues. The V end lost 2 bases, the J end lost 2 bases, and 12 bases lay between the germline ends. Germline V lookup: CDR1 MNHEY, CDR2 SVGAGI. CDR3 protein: CASSYTGTGNTEAFF. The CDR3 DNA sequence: TGTGCCAGCAGTTACACCGGGACGGGTAACACTGAAGCTTTCTTT.

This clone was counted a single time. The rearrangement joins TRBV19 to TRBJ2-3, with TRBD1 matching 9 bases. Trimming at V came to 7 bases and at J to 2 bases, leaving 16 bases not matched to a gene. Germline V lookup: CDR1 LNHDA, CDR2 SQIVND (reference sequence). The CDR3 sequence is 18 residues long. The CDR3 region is CASTPPQGARPSTDTQYF. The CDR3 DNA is TGTGCCAGTACCCCCCCACAGGGGGCGAGACCCTCCACAGATACGCAGTATTTT.

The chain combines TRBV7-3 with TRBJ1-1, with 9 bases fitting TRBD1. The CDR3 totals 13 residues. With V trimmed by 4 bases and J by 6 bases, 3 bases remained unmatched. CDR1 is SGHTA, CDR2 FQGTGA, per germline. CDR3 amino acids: CASSSTGGAEAFF. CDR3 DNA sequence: TGTGCCAGCAGCTCGACAGGGGGGGCTGAAGCTTTCTTT.

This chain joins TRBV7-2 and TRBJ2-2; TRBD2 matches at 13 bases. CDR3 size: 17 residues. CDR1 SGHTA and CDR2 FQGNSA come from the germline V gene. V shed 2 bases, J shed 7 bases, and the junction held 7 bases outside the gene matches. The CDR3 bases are TGTGCCAGCAGCTTAACTAGCGGGAGGGCCGGGCGCGGGGAGCTGTTTTTT. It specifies CASSLTSGRAGRGELFF.

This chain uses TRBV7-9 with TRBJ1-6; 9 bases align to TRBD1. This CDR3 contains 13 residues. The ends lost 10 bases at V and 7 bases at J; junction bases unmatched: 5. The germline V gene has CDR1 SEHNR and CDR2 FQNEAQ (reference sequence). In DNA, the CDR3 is TGTGCCATACAGGGGGCTTCAAATTCACCCCTCCACTTT. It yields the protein CAIQGASNSPLHF. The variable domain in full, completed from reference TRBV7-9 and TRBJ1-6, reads DTGVSQNPRHKITKRGQNVTFRCDPISEHNRLYWYRQTLGQGPEFLTYFQNEAQLEKSRLLSDRFSAERPKGSFSTLEIQRTEQGDSAMYLCAIQGASNSPLHFGNGTRLTVT.

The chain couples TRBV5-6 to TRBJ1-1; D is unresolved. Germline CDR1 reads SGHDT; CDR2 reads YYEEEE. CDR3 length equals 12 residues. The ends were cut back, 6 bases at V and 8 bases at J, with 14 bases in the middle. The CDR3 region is CASTSLREEAFF. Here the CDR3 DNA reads TGTGCCAGCACCTCGTTAAGGGAGGAAGCTTTCTTT.

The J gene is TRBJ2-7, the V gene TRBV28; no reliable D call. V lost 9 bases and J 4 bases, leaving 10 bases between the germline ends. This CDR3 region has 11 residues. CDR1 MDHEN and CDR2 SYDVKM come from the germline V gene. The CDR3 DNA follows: TGTGCCAGTTACAGTACTTACGAGCAGTACTTC. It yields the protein CASYSTYEQYF.

CDR3 DNA: TGCGCCAGCAGCTTGGAGGCAATAGGCCCGTTACGCGAGCAGTACTTC. Translation: CASSLEAIGPLREQYF. The chain couples TRBV5-1 to TRBJ2-7, with no clear D. Trimming cost V 0 bases and J 6 bases, with 19 bases left between them. Germline CDR1 and CDR2: SGHRS and YFSETQ. The CDR3 has 16 amino acids.

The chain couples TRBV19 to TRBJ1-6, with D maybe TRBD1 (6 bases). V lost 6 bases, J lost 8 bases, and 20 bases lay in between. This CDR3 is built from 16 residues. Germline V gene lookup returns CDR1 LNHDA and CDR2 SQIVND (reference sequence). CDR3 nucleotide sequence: TGTGCCAGTAGGAATCAAAGGGGGTTATCTGATTCACCCCTCCACTTT. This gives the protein CASRNQRGLSDSPLHF.

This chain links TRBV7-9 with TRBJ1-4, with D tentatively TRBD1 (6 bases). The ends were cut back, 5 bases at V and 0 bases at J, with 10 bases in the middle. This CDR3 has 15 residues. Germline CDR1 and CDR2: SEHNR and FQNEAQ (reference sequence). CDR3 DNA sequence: TGTGCCAGCAGCCTCACAGGGTCAACTAATGAAAAACTGTTTTTT. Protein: CASSLTGSTNEKLFF.

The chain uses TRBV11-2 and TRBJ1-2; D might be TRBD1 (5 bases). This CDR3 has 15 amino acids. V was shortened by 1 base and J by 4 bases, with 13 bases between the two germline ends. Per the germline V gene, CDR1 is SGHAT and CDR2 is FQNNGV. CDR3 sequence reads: CASSLAEGYSYGYTF. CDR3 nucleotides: TGTGCCAGCAGCTTAGCGGAGGGGTATAGCTATGGCTACACCTTC.

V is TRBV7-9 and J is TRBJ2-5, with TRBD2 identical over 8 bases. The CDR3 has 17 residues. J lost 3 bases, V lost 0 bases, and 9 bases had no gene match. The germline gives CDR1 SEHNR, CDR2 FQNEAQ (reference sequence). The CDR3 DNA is TGTGCCAGCAGCTTAGCGCGGGCTAGCGGGTTCGAAGAGACCCAGTACTTC. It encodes CASSLARASGFEETQYF.

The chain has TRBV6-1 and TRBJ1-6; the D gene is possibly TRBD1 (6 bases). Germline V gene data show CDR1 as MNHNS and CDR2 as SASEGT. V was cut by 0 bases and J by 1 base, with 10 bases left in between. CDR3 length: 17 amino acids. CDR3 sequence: CASSEALDRSYNSPLHF. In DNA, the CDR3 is TGTGCCAGCAGTGAAGCTCTTGACAGGTCCTATAATTCACCCCTCCACTTT.

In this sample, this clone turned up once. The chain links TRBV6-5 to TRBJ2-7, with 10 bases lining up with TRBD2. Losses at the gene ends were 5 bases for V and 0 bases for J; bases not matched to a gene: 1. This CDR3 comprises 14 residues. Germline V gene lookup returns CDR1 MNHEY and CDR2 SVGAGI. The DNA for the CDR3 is TGTGCCAGCAGTCGGACTAGCGGCTCCTACGAGCAGTACTTC. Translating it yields CASSRTSGSYEQYF.

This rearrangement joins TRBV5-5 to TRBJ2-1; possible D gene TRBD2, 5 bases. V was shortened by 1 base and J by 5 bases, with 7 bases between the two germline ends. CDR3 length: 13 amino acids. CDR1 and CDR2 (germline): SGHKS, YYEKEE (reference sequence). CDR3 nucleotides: TGTGCCAGCAGCTTGTACGGGGACAATGAGCAGTTCTTC. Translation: CASSLYGDNEQFF.

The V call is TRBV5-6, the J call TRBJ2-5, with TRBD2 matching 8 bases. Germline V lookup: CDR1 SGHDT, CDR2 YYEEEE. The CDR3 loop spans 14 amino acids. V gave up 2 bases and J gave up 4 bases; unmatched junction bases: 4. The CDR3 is CASSFERGLETQYF. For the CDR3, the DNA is TGTGCCAGCAGCTTCGAGCGGGGGCTAGAGACCCAGTACTTC.

Written as DNA, the CDR3 is TGTGCCAGCAGTTCACCTACCGGGACAGGGTTAACCGGGGAGCTGTTTTTT. Its translation is CASSSPTGTGLTGELFF. V is TRBV27 and J is TRBJ2-2; 9 bases map to TRBD1. Germline V gives CDR1 MNHEY, CDR2 SMNVEV (reference sequence). The junction had 11 bases not matched to a gene; V was cut back by 4 bases and J by 5 bases. This CDR3 region has 17 residues.

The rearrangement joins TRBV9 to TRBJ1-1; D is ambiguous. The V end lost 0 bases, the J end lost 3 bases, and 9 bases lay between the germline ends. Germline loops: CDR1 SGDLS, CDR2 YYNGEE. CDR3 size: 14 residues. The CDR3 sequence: CASSVGGGDTEAFF. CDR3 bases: TGTGCCAGCAGCGTAGGCGGAGGAGACACTGAAGCTTTCTTT. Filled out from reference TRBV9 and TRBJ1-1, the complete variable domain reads DSGVTQTPKHLITATGQRVTLRCSPRSGDLSVYWYQQSLDQGLQFLIQYYNGEERAKGNILERFSAQQFPDLHSELNLSSLELGDSALYFCASSVGGGDTEAFFGQGTRLTVV.

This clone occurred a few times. The CDR3: CASPWPRGSNQPQHF. The CDR3 coding sequence is TGTGCCAGCCCTTGGCCACGGGGGAGCAATCAGCCCCAGCATTTT. The chain recombines TRBV27 with TRBJ1-5; D may be TRBD1 (5 bases). Per germline, CDR1 MNHEY and CDR2 SMNVEV (reference sequence). V lost 8 bases, J lost 1 base, and 15 bases lay in between. This CDR3 spans 15 amino acids.

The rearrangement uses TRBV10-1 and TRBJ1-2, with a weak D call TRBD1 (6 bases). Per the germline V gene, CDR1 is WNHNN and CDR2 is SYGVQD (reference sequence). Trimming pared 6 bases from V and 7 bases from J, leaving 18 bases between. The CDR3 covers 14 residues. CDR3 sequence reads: CASRRENRVAGYTF. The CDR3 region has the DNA TGCGCCAGCAGGAGGGAGAACAGGGTGGCTGGCTACACCTTC.